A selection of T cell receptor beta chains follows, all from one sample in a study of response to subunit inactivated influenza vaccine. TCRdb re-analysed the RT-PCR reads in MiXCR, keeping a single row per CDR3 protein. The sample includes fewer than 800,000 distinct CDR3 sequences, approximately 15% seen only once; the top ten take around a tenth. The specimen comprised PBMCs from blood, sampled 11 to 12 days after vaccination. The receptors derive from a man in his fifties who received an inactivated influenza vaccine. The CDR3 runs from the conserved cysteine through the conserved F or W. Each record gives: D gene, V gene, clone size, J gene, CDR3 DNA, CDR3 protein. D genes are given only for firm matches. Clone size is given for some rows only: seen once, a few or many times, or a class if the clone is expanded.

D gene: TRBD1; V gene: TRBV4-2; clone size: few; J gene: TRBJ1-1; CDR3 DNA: TGTGCCAGCAGCCAAACAGGGGGCTTCGAAGCTTTCTTT; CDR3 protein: CASSQTGGFEAFF
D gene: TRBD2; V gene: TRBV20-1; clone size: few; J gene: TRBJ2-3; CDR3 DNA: TGCAGTGCTAGAGATCGAGCGGGAGTGACAGATACGCAGTATTTT; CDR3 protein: CSARDRAGVTDTQYF
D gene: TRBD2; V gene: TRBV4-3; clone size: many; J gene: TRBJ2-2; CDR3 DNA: TGCGCCAGCAGCCAAGGACTAGCGGATACCGGGGAGCTGTTTTTT; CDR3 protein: CASSQGLADTGELFF
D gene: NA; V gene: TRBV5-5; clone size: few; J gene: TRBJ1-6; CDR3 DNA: TGTGCCAGCAGCTTGGAAGGGACCGATTCACCCCTCCACTTT; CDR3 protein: CASSLEGTDSPLHF
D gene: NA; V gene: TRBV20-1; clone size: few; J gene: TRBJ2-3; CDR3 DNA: TGCAGTGCTAGAGATTCCCGGGTAATGTTGACAGATACGCAGTATTTT; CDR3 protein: CSARDSRVMLTDTQYF
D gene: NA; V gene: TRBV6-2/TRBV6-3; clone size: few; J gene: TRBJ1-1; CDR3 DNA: TGTGCCAGCAGTAGCCCCTGGGTGGCGGGCATGAACACTGAAGCTTTCTTT; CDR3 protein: CASSSPWVAGMNTEAFF
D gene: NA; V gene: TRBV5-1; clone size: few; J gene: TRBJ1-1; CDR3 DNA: TGCGCCAGCAGCTTGGAATACATACACACTGAAGCTTTCTTT; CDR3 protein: CASSLEYIHTEAFF
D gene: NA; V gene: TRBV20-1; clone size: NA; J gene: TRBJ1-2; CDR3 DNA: TGCAGTGTCCGGGGCAAAGACTATGGCTACACCTTC; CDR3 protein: CSVRGKDYGYTF
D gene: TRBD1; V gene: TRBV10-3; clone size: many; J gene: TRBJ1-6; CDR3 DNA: TGTGCCATCAGGCCGGACAGGGATCGTTCACCCCTCCACTTT; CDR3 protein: CAIRPDRDRSPLHF
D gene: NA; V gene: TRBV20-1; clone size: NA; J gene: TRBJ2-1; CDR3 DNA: TGCAGTGCTAGAGGAGGGATTGGTGAGCAGTTCTTC; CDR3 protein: CSARGGIGEQFF
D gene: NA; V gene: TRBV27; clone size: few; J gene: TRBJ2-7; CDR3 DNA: TGTGCCAGCAGCGCAGGGCGTGCCTACGAGCAGTACTTC; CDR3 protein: CASSAGRAYEQYF
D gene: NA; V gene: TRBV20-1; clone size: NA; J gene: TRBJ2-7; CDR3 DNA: TGCAGTGCTGGAGGGGACCGAAGATACGAGCAGTACTTC; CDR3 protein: CSAGGDRRYEQYF
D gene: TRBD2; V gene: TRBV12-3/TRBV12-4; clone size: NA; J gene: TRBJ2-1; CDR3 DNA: TGTGCCAGCAGGCCAGGACTAGCGGGGGTTGCGAATGAGCAGTTCTTC; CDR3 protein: CASRPGLAGVANEQFF
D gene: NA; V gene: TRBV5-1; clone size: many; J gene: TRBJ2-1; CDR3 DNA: TGCGCCAGCAGCCCGACTACCAGCTCCTACAATGAGCAGTTCTTC; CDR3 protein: CASSPTTSSYNEQFF
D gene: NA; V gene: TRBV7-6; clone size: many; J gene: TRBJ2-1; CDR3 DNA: TGTGCCAGCAGCTTACTCGTTAGCGGAAACTCCTACAATGAGCAGTTCTTC; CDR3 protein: CASSLLVSGNSYNEQFF
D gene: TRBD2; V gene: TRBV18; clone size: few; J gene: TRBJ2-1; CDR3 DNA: TGTGCCAGCTCCCCTAGGGGACTAGACCACAATGAGCAGTTCTTC; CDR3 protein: CASSPRGLDHNEQFF
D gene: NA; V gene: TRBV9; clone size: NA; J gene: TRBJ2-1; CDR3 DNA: TGTGCCAGCAGCACAACCGGTCTCTCCTACAATGAGCAGTTCTTC; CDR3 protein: CASSTTGLSYNEQFF
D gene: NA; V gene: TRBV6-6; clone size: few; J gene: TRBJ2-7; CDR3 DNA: TGTGCCAGCAGTTACGCGAACGAGCAGTACTTC; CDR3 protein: CASSYANEQYF
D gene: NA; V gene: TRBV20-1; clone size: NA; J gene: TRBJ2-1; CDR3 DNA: TGCAGTGCTACCCCGGCCCGGGGAACACTTCGTGAGCAGTTCTTC; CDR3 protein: CSATPARGTLREQFF
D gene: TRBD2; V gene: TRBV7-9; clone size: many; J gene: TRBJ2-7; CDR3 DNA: TGTGCCAGCAGCTTTGGCGGGGGGGCTCACGAGCAGTACTTC; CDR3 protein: CASSFGGGAHEQYF